The next 20 T cell receptor beta chains were all read from a single sample in a study of T cells in severe cutaneous drug reactions. The iRepertoire multiplex PCR system with TCR subtype-specific primers built both bulk and single-cell libraries. TCRdb re-called the multiplex PCR reads and shows each CDR3 protein once, DNA omitted. The sample has about 10,000 distinct CDR3 sequences. Carbamazepine had induced Stevens-Johnson syndrome or toxic epidermal necrolysis in the sequenced donors. The source material was cells from a skin blister. The receptors derive from a human donor with Stevens-Johnson syndrome, a severe cutaneous drug reaction.

The V call is TRBV20-1, the J call TRBJ1-1; TCRdb reports TRBD1, a call that lacks DNA to check it against. There are 12 residues in the CDR3. Germline V gene data show CDR1 as DFQATT and CDR2 as SNEGSKA (reference sequence). The CDR3 here is CSAFEGRTEAFF.

This clonotype is labeled medium-sized based on frequency. The chain recombines TRBV20-1 with TRBJ1-2. The germline V gene has CDR1 DFQATT and CDR2 SNEGSKA (reference sequence). This CDR3 has 12 residues. CDR3 sequence reads: CSASPGGYGYTF.

This chain connects TRBV29-1 to TRBJ2-1; the D call of TRBD2 rests on TCRdb alone, since no DNA is present to check it. Germline lookup yields CDR1 SQVTM and CDR2 ANQGSEA. The CDR3 covers 16 residues. This chain's CDR3 is CSVEGGSRDSYNEQFF.

This clonotype counts as medium-sized by frequency. This chain uses TRBV12-3 or TRBV12-4 with TRBJ1-3. The CDR3 covers 14 residues. CDR3: CATEGTLSGNTIYF.

The V and J genes are TRBV20-1 and TRBJ2-7; TCRdb reports TRBD1, a call that lacks DNA to check it against. The CDR3 runs 16 residues. Germline CDR1 reads DFQATT; CDR2 reads SNEGSKA (reference sequence). The CDR3 protein is CSARGGGQVSHYEQYF.

This chain uses TRBV29-1 with TRBJ2-7; TCRdb names TRBD1, which stays unverified in the absence of DNA. The CDR3 extends over 15 amino acids. Germline assignment: CDR1 SQVTM and CDR2 ANQGSEA. CDR3 in amino acids: CSGGAGQGSSLEQYF.

The chain recombines TRBV29-1 with TRBJ2-7; TCRdb returns TRBD2, unconfirmable since there is no DNA. The germline V gene has CDR1 SQVTM and CDR2 ANQGSEA. The CDR3 contains 14 residues. CDR3: CSVVGGSGSYEQYF.

The gene calls are TRBV20-1 and TRBJ1-3; TCRdb's D gene call, TRBD1, goes unchecked for lack of DNA. Germline-derived CDR1 and CDR2 are DFQATT and SNEGSKA (reference sequence). The CDR3 sequence is 13 residues long. This CDR3 is CSASLGVGNTIYF.

V gene TRBV29-1 combines with J gene TRBJ2-3; the D gene TCRdb calls, TRBD1, cannot be checked with no DNA. This CDR3 is 13 amino acids long. CDR1 is SQVTM, CDR2 ANQGSEA, per germline. CDR3 in amino acids: CSVEQGMTDTQYF.

V usage is TRBV20-1 and J usage is TRBJ2-5; TCRdb's D call, TRBD1, is unchecked because there is no DNA. Germline values: CDR1 DFQATT, CDR2 SNEGSKA (reference sequence). CDR3 length: 14 amino acids. Here the CDR3 reads CSARDGQGDETQYF.

J is TRBJ2-5 and V is TRBV20-1; TCRdb designates TRBD2, a call that cannot be tested without DNA. The CDR3 length is 14 residues. The V gene's germline CDR1 is DFQATT and CDR2 SNEGSKA (reference sequence). CDR3 protein: CSAATSGSWETQYF.

The chain is built from TRBV20-1 and TRBJ2-5; the TRBD1 assignment by TCRdb is unverifiable without DNA. The CDR3 consists of 13 residues. Germline assignment: CDR1 DFQATT and CDR2 SNEGSKA (reference sequence). CDR3 amino acids: CSATRTAQETQYF.

The CDR3 region is CSASSFGRVEDQPQHF. The V call is TRBV20-1, the J call TRBJ1-5. The CDR3 extends over 16 amino acids. Germline values: CDR1 DFQATT, CDR2 SNEGSKA (reference sequence).

This chain uses TRBV20-1 with TRBJ2-1; no DNA is available, so the TRBD1 call from TCRdb remains unchecked. The CDR3 runs 15 residues. The germline V gene encodes CDR1 DFQATT and CDR2 SNEGSKA (reference sequence). CDR3: CSAPGGTGGMDEQFF.

The chain combines TRBV20-1 with TRBJ2-1; lacking DNA, the TRBD2 call made by TCRdb goes unchecked. The CDR3 runs to 12 residues. Germline CDR1 is DFQATT and CDR2 is SNEGSKA (reference sequence). The CDR3 loop reads CSGNGLEDEQFF.

V usage is TRBV20-1 and J usage is TRBJ1-5; absent DNA, TCRdb's TRBD1 call cannot be checked. CDR3 length equals 15 residues. In germline, CDR1 is DFQATT, CDR2 SNEGSKA (reference sequence). The CDR3 loop is CSARDTDSRSQPQHF.

The chain joins TRBV20-1 to TRBJ2-7; TCRdb outputs TRBD1, but without DNA this stays unchecked. CDR1 and CDR2 from the germline V gene are DFQATT and SNEGSKA (reference sequence). The CDR3 is 16 residues long. The CDR3 sequence: CSARDASGGRVDEQYF.

The V gene is TRBV29-1, the J gene TRBJ1-1. This CDR3 region has 14 residues. The germline V gene encodes CDR1 SQVTM and CDR2 ANQGSEA. CDR3 in amino acids: CSVEDHGSNTEAFF.

The CDR3 reads CSAADTSSYEQYF. This rearrangement joins TRBV29-1 to TRBJ2-7; with no DNA, the TCRdb D assignment of TRBD1 cannot be verified. Germline-derived CDR1 and CDR2 are SQVTM and ANQGSEA. The CDR3 has 13 residues.

This chain joins TRBV29-1 and TRBJ2-1; the TRBD1 assignment by TCRdb is unverifiable without DNA. This CDR3 contains 14 residues. Germline V gene lookup returns CDR1 SQVTM and CDR2 ANQGSEA. The CDR3 here is CSVRGLAEGNEQFF.